Below, 5 T cell receptor beta chains from the same sample are listed, as sequenced in a study of spatial heterogeneity in lung cancer. Time point reported: sample taken at primary tumor resection. Sequencing of whole RNA from tumor, nontumor lung or frozen PBMC involved no sorting. TCRdb independently ran MiXCR on the 5' RACE reads; one entry per CDR3 protein. The data contain about 56,000 distinct CDR3 sequences, more than 7% of them singletons. The sequencing here drew on PBMCs, taken at surgery. These receptors all come from a female donor with early-stage non-small cell lung cancer.

This clonotype occurred many times. The genes are TRBV2 and TRBJ1-5; D might be TRBD1 (5 bases). Germline CDR1 SNHLY, CDR2 FYNNEI. The germline V and J ends were trimmed by 5 bases and 4 bases, with 9 bases remaining between them. The CDR3 loop spans 13 amino acids. The CDR3 protein is CASSSQGNQPQHF. The CDR3 nucleotides are TGTGCCAGCAGTAGTCAGGGTAATCAGCCCCAGCATTTT.

The gene calls are TRBV7-3 and TRBJ2-7; D not certain. This CDR3 comprises 13 residues. V lost 4 bases and J 0 bases, leaving 7 bases between the germline ends. Germline lookup yields CDR1 SGHTA and CDR2 FQGTGA. The chain's CDR3 is CASSYKSSYEQYF. DNA of the CDR3: TGTGCCAGCAGCTACAAGAGCTCCTACGAGCAGTACTTC.

The V call is TRBV9, the J call TRBJ2-7; 9 nucleotides line up with TRBD1. The germline V gene has CDR1 SGDLS and CDR2 YYNGEE. The CDR3 has 14 residues. V lost 4 bases, J lost 3 bases, and 5 bases stayed unmatched. CDR3 protein: CASSPGTGRYEQYF. The CDR3 nucleotides are TGTGCCAGCAGCCCCGGGACAGGGCGCTACGAGCAGTACTTC.

The chain employs TRBV28 and TRBJ2-2, with 7 positions matching TRBD2. Germline assignment: CDR1 MDHEN and CDR2 SYDVKM. This CDR3 is 16 amino acids long. J was trimmed by 0 bases and V by 1 base; bases with no gene match: 2. In DNA form, the CDR3 reads TGTGCCAGCAGTTTATTTGGGAGGGCGAACACCGGGGAGCTGTTTTTT. This codes for CASSLFGRANTGELFF.

The rearrangement links TRBV7-2 to TRBJ2-3; D is possibly TRBD1 (6 bases). This CDR3 comprises 15 residues. V was trimmed by 3 bases and J by 3 bases, leaving 13 bases between them. CDR1 SGHTA and CDR2 FQGNSA come from the germline V gene. CDR3 in amino acids: CASSFRLGGTDTQYF. The CDR3 DNA is TGTGCCAGCAGCTTCAGGCTAGGGGGTACAGATACGCAGTATTTT.